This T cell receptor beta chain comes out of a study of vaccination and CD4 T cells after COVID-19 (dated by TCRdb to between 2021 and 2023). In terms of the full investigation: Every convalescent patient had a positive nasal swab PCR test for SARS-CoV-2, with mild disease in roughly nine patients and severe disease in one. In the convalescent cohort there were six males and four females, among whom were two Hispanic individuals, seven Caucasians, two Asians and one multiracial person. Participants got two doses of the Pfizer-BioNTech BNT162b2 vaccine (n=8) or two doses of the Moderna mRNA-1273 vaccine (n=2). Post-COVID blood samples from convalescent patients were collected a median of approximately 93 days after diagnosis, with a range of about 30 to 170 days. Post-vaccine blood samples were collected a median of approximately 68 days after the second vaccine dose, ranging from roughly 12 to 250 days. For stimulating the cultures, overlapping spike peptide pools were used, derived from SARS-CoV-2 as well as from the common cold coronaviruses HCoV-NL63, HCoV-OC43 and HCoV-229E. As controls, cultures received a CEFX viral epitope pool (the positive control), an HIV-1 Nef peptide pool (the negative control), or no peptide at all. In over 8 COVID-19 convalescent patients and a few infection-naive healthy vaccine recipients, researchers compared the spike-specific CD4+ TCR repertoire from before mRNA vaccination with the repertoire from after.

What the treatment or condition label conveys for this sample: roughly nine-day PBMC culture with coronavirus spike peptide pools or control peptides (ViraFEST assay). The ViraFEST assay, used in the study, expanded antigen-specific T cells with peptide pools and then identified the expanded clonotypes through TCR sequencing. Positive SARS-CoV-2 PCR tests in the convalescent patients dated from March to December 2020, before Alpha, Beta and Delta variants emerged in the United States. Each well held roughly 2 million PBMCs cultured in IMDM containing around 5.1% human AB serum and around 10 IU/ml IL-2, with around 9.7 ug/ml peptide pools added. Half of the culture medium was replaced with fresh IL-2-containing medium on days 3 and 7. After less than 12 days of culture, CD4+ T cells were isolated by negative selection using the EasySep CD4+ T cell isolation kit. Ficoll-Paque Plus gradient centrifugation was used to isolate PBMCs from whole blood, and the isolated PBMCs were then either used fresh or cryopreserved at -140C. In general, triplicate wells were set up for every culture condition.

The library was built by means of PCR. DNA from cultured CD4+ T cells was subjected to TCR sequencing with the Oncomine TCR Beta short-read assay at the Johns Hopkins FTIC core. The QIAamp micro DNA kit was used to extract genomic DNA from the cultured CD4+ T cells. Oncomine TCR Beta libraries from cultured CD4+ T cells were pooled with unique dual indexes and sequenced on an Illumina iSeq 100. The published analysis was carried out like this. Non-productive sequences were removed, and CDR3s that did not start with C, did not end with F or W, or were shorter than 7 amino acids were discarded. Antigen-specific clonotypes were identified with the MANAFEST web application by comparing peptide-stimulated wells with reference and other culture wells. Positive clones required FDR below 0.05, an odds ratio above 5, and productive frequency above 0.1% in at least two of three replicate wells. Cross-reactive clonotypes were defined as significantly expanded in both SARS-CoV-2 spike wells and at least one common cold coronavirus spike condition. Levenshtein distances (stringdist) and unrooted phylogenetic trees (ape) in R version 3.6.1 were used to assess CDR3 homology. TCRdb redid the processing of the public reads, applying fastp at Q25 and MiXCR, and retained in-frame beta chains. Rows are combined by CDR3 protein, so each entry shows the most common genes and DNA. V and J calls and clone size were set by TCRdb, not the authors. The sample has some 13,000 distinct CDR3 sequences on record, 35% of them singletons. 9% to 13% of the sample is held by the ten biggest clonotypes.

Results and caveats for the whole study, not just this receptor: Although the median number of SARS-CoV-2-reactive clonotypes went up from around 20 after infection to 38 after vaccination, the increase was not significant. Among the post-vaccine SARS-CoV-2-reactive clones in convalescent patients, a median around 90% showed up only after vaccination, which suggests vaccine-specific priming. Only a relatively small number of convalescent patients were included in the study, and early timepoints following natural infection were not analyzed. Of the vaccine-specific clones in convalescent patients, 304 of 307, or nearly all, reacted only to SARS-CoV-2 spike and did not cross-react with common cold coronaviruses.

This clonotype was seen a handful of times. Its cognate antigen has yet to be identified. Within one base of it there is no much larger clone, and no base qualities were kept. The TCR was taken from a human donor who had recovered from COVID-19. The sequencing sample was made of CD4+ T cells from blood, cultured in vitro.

The DNA sequence is given as TGTGCCAGCAGCTTACGACTAGCGGGAGCTACAGATACGCAGTATTTT. Its protein reads: CASSLRLAGATDTQYF. The sequence joins TRBV11-2 to TRBJ2-3; 12 nucleotides in the junction match TRBD2. The CDR3 runs 16 residues from the cysteine to the phenylalanine. Only CDR3 DNA remains: 48 bases, in frame from the first base. V ends up 2 bases short and J 3 bases short, with an unmatched junction base count of 3. Reading the germline V gene gives CDR1 SGHAT and CDR2 FQNNGV.